Each of the 9 T cell receptor beta chains below was sequenced from the same sample in a study of T-cell memory formation after mild COVID-19. TCRdb reprocessed the 5' RACE reads with MiXCR, giving one entry per CDR3 protein. The sample consists of roughly 550,000 distinct CDR3 sequences, roughly 22% of them appearing once. Input material: PBMCs or a T cell subset sorted from them (not recorded which). These receptors were collected from an adult woman who had mild COVID-19 (a few samples of this study predate the infection). Cell type and time point are not known.

V gene TRBV29-1 combines with J gene TRBJ1-4, with a possible D match to TRBD1 (6 bases). Between the trimmed V and J ends, which lost 4 bases and 8 bases, there was a span of 11 bases. Germline V gives CDR1 SQVTM, CDR2 ANQGSEA. The CDR3 length is 12 residues. In DNA, the CDR3 is TGCAGCGTTGGGACAGACTCAGAAAAACTGTTTTTT. Its translation: CSVGTDSEKLFF.

In this sample, this clonotype turned up a few times. The CDR3 region is CASSSLEEYNEQFF. DNA for the CDR3: TGTGCCAGCAGTTCCCTGGAAGAGTACAATGAGCAGTTCTTC. V and J are TRBV25-1 and TRBJ2-1; D is undetermined. Trimming took 5 bases from V and 4 from J, leaving 12 bases between them. Germline CDR1 reads MGHDK; CDR2 reads SYGVNS. The CDR3 spans 14 residues.

The chain is built from TRBV27 and TRBJ1-1, with a weak D call TRBD1 (6 bases). V was trimmed by 5 bases and J by 1 base, leaving 11 bases between them. This CDR3 spans 14 amino acids. Looked up from germline, CDR1 is MNHEY and CDR2 is SMNVEV (reference sequence). The CDR3 DNA sequence: TGTGCCAGCAGTCCTCGACAGGAGAACACTGAAGCTTTCTTT. Translating it yields CASSPRQENTEAFF.

The V gene is TRBV28, the J gene TRBJ2-1; no reliable D call. Germline CDR1 MDHEN, CDR2 SYDVKM. Trimming removed 3 bases at V and 5 bases at J, with 11 bases between. CDR3 length: 14 residues. This CDR3 reads CASSFPPRDNEQFF. The DNA for the CDR3 is TGTGCCAGCAGTTTCCCACCGAGAGACAATGAGCAGTTCTTC.

There are a few counts of this clonotype. The chain links TRBV9 to TRBJ2-1, with 7 bases matching TRBD1. Germline lookup yields CDR1 SGDLS and CDR2 YYNGEE. V lost 3 bases, J lost 9 bases, and 12 bases stayed unmatched. CDR3 size: 15 residues. Here the CDR3 reads CASSGYFDRAGEQFF. As DNA, the CDR3 is TGTGCCAGCAGCGGATATTTTGACAGGGCAGGTGAGCAGTTCTTC.

A few counts support this clonotype. The chain recombines TRBV12-3 or TRBV12-4 with TRBJ2-2; no reliable D call. The CDR3 length is 14 residues. V was pared by 4 bases and J by 4 bases, with 10 bases between. The CDR3: CASSSSGITGELFF. The DNA of the CDR3 is TGTGCCAGCAGTTCATCAGGAATCACCGGGGAGCTGTTTTTT.

The chain is built from TRBV14 and TRBJ2-7; D is unclear. The CDR3 extends over 16 amino acids. Trimming removed 1 base at V and 0 bases at J, with 13 bases between. The germline V gene encodes CDR1 SGHDN and CDR2 FVKESK. The DNA of the CDR3 is TGTGCCAGCAGCCAAGGTCAGGACCGACTCTCCTACGAGCAGTACTTC. As protein: CASSQGQDRLSYEQYF.

The chain carries TRBV2 and TRBJ2-2; D unclear. Trimming pared 8 bases from V and 3 bases from J, leaving 19 bases between. Germline V gives CDR1 SNHLY, CDR2 FYNNEI. This CDR3 region has 16 residues. This chain's CDR3 is CASSYPIGLDTGELFF. CDR3 bases: TGTGCCAGCTCCTACCCAATCGGGCTGGACACCGGGGAGCTGTTTTTT. Full variable domain (outside the CDR3, taken from reference TRBV2 and TRBJ2-2): EPEVTQTPSHQVTQMGQEVILRCVPISNHLYFYWYRQILGQKVEFLVSFYNNEISEKSEIFDDQFSVERPDGSNFTLKIRSTKLEDSAMYFCASSYPIGLDTGELFFGEGSRLTVL.

The chain employs TRBV9 and TRBJ2-1; 7 nucleotides match TRBD2. The CDR3 spans 14 residues. Germline V CDR1 and CDR2: SGDLS, YYNGEE. The V and J ends lost 3 bases and 4 bases, in that order; junction bases with no gene match: 4. The CDR3 is CASSGSGGYNEQFF. CDR3 coding DNA: TGTGCCAGCAGCGGTTCGGGGGGTTACAATGAGCAGTTCTTC.